The T cell receptor (beta chain) under discussion was sequenced for a study of cytomegalovirus exposure and HLA in healthy donors. Notes on the study in general: A link between a missense DCLRE1C variant and TCR beta V- and J-gene trimming emerged from a later analysis. In the analysis, some V segments, TRBV6-2 and TRBV6-3 included, were excluded as indistinguishable.

The primer mix had 60 Vbeta and 13 Jbeta primers. Assay used: immunoSEQ multiplex PCR; TCRdb lists only in-frame clones, some missing. The repertoire holds 95,000 to 150,000 clones, with about four fifths as singletons. CDR1 and CDR2 (germline): SGHRS, YFSETQ. CDR3 size: 17 residues. Trimming at V came to 1 base and at J to 6 bases, leaving 7 bases not matched to a gene. Turning to this clone: Its target is not known.

Sequenced sample: PBMCs. The sequence derives from a woman between 45 and 60 years old in good health and CMV-seropositive. The chain employs TRBV5-1 and TRBJ2-4, with 13 bases lining up with TRBD2. In nucleotides, the CDR3 is TGCGCCAGCAGCTTGCGCCAACTAGCGGGAGGGAGAAACATTCAGTACTTC. Translated, it gives CASSLRQLAGGRNIQYF.